This T cell receptor beta chain stems from a study of T cell repertoires in cytomegalovirus infection. TCRdb independently ran MiXCR on the reads; one entry per CDR3 protein. This table holds about 680,000 distinct CDR3 sequences, approximately 25% found once. This clonotype was counted many times. The CDR3 runs to 15 residues. Trimming pared 4 bases from V and 1 base from J, leaving 10 bases between. The germline CDR1 and CDR2 sequences are SGHTA and FQGNSA. The V gene is TRBV7-2, the J gene TRBJ2-2; possible D gene TRBD2, 6 bases. This TCR came from a human donor in good health (CMV status not recorded). Some clones in this sample may be carry-over from other donors' samples. Sequencing was performed on CD8+ T cells from PBMCs. CDR3 in DNA: TGTGCCAGCAGCTCCCGGCGGGGGAACACCGGGGAGCTGTTTTTT. Translation: CASSSRRGNTGELFF.